Each of the 30 T cell receptor beta chains below was sequenced from the same sample in a study of shared clonotypes between healthy human individuals. Method: immunoSEQ multiplex PCR; TCRdb's copy keeps in-frame clones and lacks some. The sample consists of over a million clones, around 97% of them appearing once. The specimen sequenced was naive CD4+ T cells sorted from blood. Stated subset: CD45RA+ positively selected. These TCRs come from a man aged 25 to 40 in good health.

The chain joins TRBV10-1 to TRBJ1-5; possibly TRBD1 for D (5 bases). The CDR3 covers 12 residues. V shed 3 bases and J shed 6 bases, with 6 bases lying between them. Looked up from germline, CDR1 is WNHNN and CDR2 is SYGVQD (reference sequence). The CDR3 DNA follows: TGCGCCAGCAGTGAAGGGGCTCAGCCCCAGCATTTT. This gives the protein CASSEGAQPQHF.

The rearrangement links TRBV25-1 to TRBJ2-1, with D unclear. Germline V gives CDR1 MGHDK, CDR2 SYGVNS. The CDR3 spans 13 residues. V gave up 4 bases and J gave up 0 bases, with 4 bases separating them. The CDR3 reads CASSVRSYNEQFF. For the CDR3, the DNA is TGTGCCAGCAGTGTGCGCTCCTACAATGAGCAGTTCTTC.

The rearrangement links TRBV4-3 to TRBJ2-7; 7 bases are shared with TRBD1. Unmatched junction bases numbered 3, after V lost 5 bases and J lost 2 bases. CDR3 length equals 13 residues. Germline V gene sequence: CDR1 LGHNA, CDR2 YSLEER. CDR3 DNA sequence: TGCGCCAGCAGCAAAGGGACAGCCTACGAGCAGTACTTC. Its protein product is CASSKGTAYEQYF.

This sequence joins TRBV6-6 and TRBJ1-5; D is possibly TRBD1 (5 bases). Deletions cut 7 bases from V and 6 bases from J, with 16 bases between. This CDR3 is built from 14 residues. Germline lookup yields CDR1 MNHNY and CDR2 SVGAGI (reference sequence). The CDR3 reads CASNGTSVGQPQHF. The CDR3 DNA is TGTGCCAGCAATGGGACTTCCGTCGGTCAGCCCCAGCATTTT.

The chain combines TRBV4-2 with TRBJ1-1; no clear D. Trimming left V 5 bases short and J 0 bases short, with 13 bases between. The CDR3 has 15 amino acids. CDR1 is LGHNA, CDR2 YNFKEQ, per germline. CDR3 residues: CASSGGGSVNTEAFF. In nucleotides, the CDR3 is TGTGCCAGCAGCGGAGGAGGGTCGGTGAACACTGAAGCTTTCTTT.

The rearrangement links TRBV11-2 to TRBJ2-5, with TRBD1 as a possible D gene (5 bases). This CDR3 spans 13 amino acids. V lost 4 bases and J 0 bases, leaving 6 bases between the germline ends. Germline CDR1 reads SGHAT; CDR2 reads FQNNGV. The CDR3 DNA reads as TGTGCCAGCAGCTGGGGCCACCAAGAGACCCAGTACTTC. Translation gives CASSWGHQETQYF.

V is TRBV27 and J is TRBJ1-5; 7 bases align to TRBD1. V gave up 4 bases and J gave up 4 bases; unmatched junction bases: 1. Germline CDR1 reads MNHEY; CDR2 reads SMNVEV (reference sequence). The CDR3 extends over 13 amino acids. CDR3 bases: TGTGCCAGCAGTTACAGGGGAAATCAGCCCCAGCATTTT. Protein product: CASSYRGNQPQHF.

The chain carries TRBV6-1 and TRBJ2-2; possible D gene TRBD1, 6 bases. Germline V gives CDR1 MNHNS, CDR2 SASEGT. V was cut by 8 bases and J by 3 bases, with 10 bases left in between. The CDR3 is made up of 13 amino acids. The CDR3 spells CASDTGYTGELFF. CDR3 coding DNA: TGTGCCAGCGACACAGGGTACACCGGGGAGCTGTTTTTT.

The V and J genes are TRBV29-1 and TRBJ1-1; the match to TRBD1 covers 9 bases. J was trimmed by 11 bases and V by 4 bases; bases with no gene match: 11. Germline assignment: CDR1 SQVTM and CDR2 ANQGSEA. This CDR3 spans 13 amino acids. CDR3 amino acids: CSVAGQGSVGAFF. The CDR3 region has the DNA TGCAGCGTTGCAGGACAGGGGTCGGTCGGTGCTTTCTTT. The full variable domain, in which reference TRBV29-1 and TRBJ1-1 provide the parts outside the CDR3, is SAVISQKPSRDICQRGTSLTIQCQVDSQVTMMFWYRQQPGQSLTLIATANQGSEATYESGFVIDKFPISRPNLTFSTLTVSNMSPEDSSIYLCSVAGQGSVGAFFGQGTRLTVV.

The V call is TRBV18, the J call TRBJ2-7; D is uncertain. Trimming took off 2 bases at V and 7 bases at J, with 12 bases between the two ends. The V gene's germline CDR1 is KGHSH and CDR2 LQKENI. The CDR3 runs to 13 residues. CDR3 residues: CASSPLGTEEQYF. Here the CDR3 DNA reads TGTGCCAGCTCACCATTGGGCACGGAAGAGCAGTACTTC.

The V gene is TRBV6-1, the J gene TRBJ2-2; the match to TRBD1 covers 8 bases. After removal of 7 bases from V and 7 bases from J, the junction contained 8 bases not matched to a gene. CDR1 is MNHNS and CDR2 is SASEGT in the germline V gene. This CDR3 has 14 amino acids. This chain's CDR3 is CASTWGRGLGELFF. The CDR3 bases are TGTGCCAGCACCTGGGGCAGGGGGCTCGGGGAGCTGTTTTTT.

The chain is built from TRBV29-1 and TRBJ1-4; weak D call: TRBD1 (6 bases). Germline CDR1 is SQVTM and CDR2 is ANQGSEA. V was shortened by 4 bases and J by 6 bases, with 18 bases between the two germline ends. CDR3 length: 15 amino acids. CDR3 nucleotide sequence: TGCAGCGTTGCGGGGGCAACGGTCGGTGATGAAAAACTGTTTTTT. Translated: CSVAGATVGDEKLFF.

The rearrangement uses TRBV9 and TRBJ2-1; 11 nucleotides line up with TRBD2. Germline CDR1 SGDLS, CDR2 YYNGEE. V shed 0 bases and J 2 bases; nucleotides not matched to a gene: 4. This CDR3 region has 17 residues. CDR3 nucleotide sequence: TGTGCCAGCAGCGTAGCAGTTAGCGGGAGGGCCTACAATGAGCAGTTCTTC. Translating it yields CASSVAVSGRAYNEQFF.

This clone was detected once. The chain recombines TRBV11-2 with TRBJ1-1; 11 bases map to TRBD1. The CDR3 is 15 residues long. Trimming removed 4 bases from V and 4 bases from J; junction bases left unmatched: 5. Germline V gene data show CDR1 as SGHAT and CDR2 as FQNNGV. The CDR3 DNA reads as TGTGCCAGCAGCTCAGATGGGACAGGGGGCACTGAAGCTTTCTTT. It translates to CASSSDGTGGTEAFF.

In its sample, this clone was seen once. The V and J genes are TRBV14 and TRBJ2-3, with D possibly being TRBD1 or TRBD2 (5 bases each). Trimming removed 4 bases at V and 6 bases at J, with 5 bases between. CDR3 length: 11 residues. Germline CDR1 reads SGHDN; CDR2 reads FVKESK. CDR3 residues: CASSRGDTQYF. In DNA form, the CDR3 reads TGTGCCAGCAGCCGGGGGGATACGCAGTATTTT.

The chain joins TRBV7-9 to TRBJ2-2; D possibly uses TRBD1 or TRBD2 (5 bases each). The V end lost 5 bases, the J end lost 0 bases, and 10 bases lay between the germline ends. The CDR3 is 15 residues long. CDR1 is SEHNR, CDR2 FQNEAQ, per germline (reference sequence). The CDR3 loop reads CASSASGPNTGELFF. As DNA, the CDR3 is TGTGCCAGCAGCGCCTCGGGACCGAACACCGGGGAGCTGTTTTTT.

The V call is TRBV28, the J call TRBJ1-2; no clear D gene. From germline, CDR1 is MDHEN and CDR2 SYDVKM. V was trimmed by 2 bases and J by 2 bases, leaving 12 bases between them. The CDR3 totals 15 residues. The CDR3, as DNA: TGTGCCAGCAGTTTACCAGGCACAAGAAACTATGGCTACACCTTC. This translates into CASSLPGTRNYGYTF.

This clone was found once. V is TRBV27 and J is TRBJ2-1, with D possibly being TRBD2 (5 bases). Germline CDR1 is MNHEY and CDR2 is SMNVEV (reference sequence). The CDR3 length is 14 residues. Trimming stripped 7 bases from V and 9 bases from J, with 19 bases between. CDR3 nucleotide sequence: TGTGCCAGCACGGGCCTACCGGGGAACGGTGAGCAGTTCTTC. It encodes CASTGLPGNGEQFF.

The chain joins TRBV2 to TRBJ2-7; the D is unclear. The CDR3 contains 14 residues. From germline, CDR1 is SNHLY and CDR2 FYNNEI. V dropped 5 bases and J dropped 5 bases, with 16 bases sitting between them. The CDR3 sequence is CASSRSQGYNEQYF. Written as DNA, the CDR3 is TGTGCCAGCAGTAGGAGCCAAGGGTACAACGAGCAGTACTTC.

This chain joins TRBV11-2 and TRBJ2-4, with D tentatively TRBD2 (5 bases). Trimming removed 10 bases at V and 4 bases at J, with 20 bases between. The CDR3 length is 15 residues. CDR1 SGHAT and CDR2 FQNNGV come from the germline V gene. The CDR3 coding sequence is TGTGCCACAGAACTAATAGGCACTAGTAAAAACATTCAGTACTTC. Residues: CATELIGTSKNIQYF.

The genes are TRBV10-1 and TRBJ1-1; D uncertain. V gave up 5 bases and J gave up 7 bases, with 14 bases separating them. This CDR3 comprises 13 residues. Germline V gene sequence: CDR1 WNHNN, CDR2 SYGVQD (reference sequence). In nucleotides, the CDR3 is TGCGCCAGCAGTCCCGGGAGCAATGTTGAAGCTTTCTTT. Residues: CASSPGSNVEAFF.

This rearrangement joins TRBV28 to TRBJ2-5; possible D gene TRBD1, 5 bases. The CDR3 is 13 residues long. V gave up 2 bases and J gave up 6 bases, with 10 bases separating them. Germline CDR1 MDHEN, CDR2 SYDVKM. The CDR3 DNA sequence: TGTGCCAGCAGTTTAGCCAGGGTGAAGACCCAGTACTTC. Translating gives CASSLARVKTQYF.

The chain is built from TRBV18 and TRBJ2-2; 10 bases are shared with TRBD2. The V gene's germline CDR1 is KGHSH and CDR2 LQKENI. This CDR3 region has 17 residues. V gave up 2 bases and J gave up 4 bases; unmatched junction bases: 7. The CDR3, as DNA: TGTGCCAGCTCACCATCAAGCGGGAGGGCCGGCACCGGGGAGCTGTTTTTT. Its protein is CASSPSSGRAGTGELFF.

The V call is TRBV10-3, the J call TRBJ1-4; D remains unclear. Trimming shortened V by 0 bases and J by 4 bases, and 6 bases separated the two germline ends. The CDR3 has 14 residues. The germline V gene has CDR1 ENHRY and CDR2 SYGVKD. The CDR3 loop is CAISESQFNEKLFF. As DNA, the CDR3 is TGTGCCATCAGTGAGTCCCAGTTTAATGAAAAACTGTTTTTT.

The chain couples TRBV7-9 to TRBJ2-5; D gene unclear. The V and J ends lost 5 bases and 2 bases respectively, with 12 bases between them. CDR1 SEHNR and CDR2 FQNEAQ come from the germline V gene (reference sequence). CDR3 length: 14 amino acids. CDR3 in DNA: TGTGCCAGCAGCCCCCGGAATAATCAAGAGACCCAGTACTTC. Protein product: CASSPRNNQETQYF.

The rearrangement joins TRBV18 to TRBJ2-5; 7 nucleotides agree with TRBD1. Germline CDR1 and CDR2: KGHSH and LQKENI. J gave up 2 bases and V 4 bases, and 1 base lay outside the gene matches. The CDR3 loop spans 13 amino acids. CDR3 protein: CASSLDRQETQYF. CDR3 DNA sequence: TGTGCCAGCTCACTGGACAGGCAAGAGACCCAGTACTTC.

This rearrangement joins TRBV5-1 to TRBJ1-5, with a tentative D call TRBD1 (6 bases). The CDR3 consists of 14 residues. Trimming removed 0 bases from V and 7 bases from J, with 11 bases in between. Germline CDR1 SGHRS, CDR2 YFSETQ. The CDR3 nucleotides are TGCGCCAGCAGCTTGGCCCCAGGGGTCCAGCCCCAGCATTTT. It yields the protein CASSLAPGVQPQHF.

This clone came up once. V usage is TRBV7-9 and J usage is TRBJ2-6; 11 bases fit TRBD1. The ends lost 5 bases at V and 3 bases at J; junction bases unmatched: 6. Germline V gene data show CDR1 as SEHNR and CDR2 as FQNEAQ (reference sequence). This CDR3 is 17 amino acids long. The CDR3 is CASSAGTGGFGANVLTF. Here the CDR3 DNA reads TGTGCCAGCAGCGCCGGGACAGGGGGTTTTGGGGCCAACGTCCTGACTTTC.

This chain uses TRBV5-1 with TRBJ2-1, with TRBD1 as a possible D gene (6 bases). CDR1 is SGHRS and CDR2 is YFSETQ in the germline V gene. The CDR3 totals 14 residues. The V gene lost 3 bases and the J gene lost 5 bases, with 12 bases spanning the gap. The CDR3 spells CASSSRDKNNEQFF. The CDR3 DNA reads as TGCGCCAGCAGCTCCAGGGACAAAAACAATGAGCAGTTCTTC.

As for this clone: Other DNA sequences in the sample encode the same CDR3. CDR3 coding DNA: TGCGCCAGCAGTGCCAGCGGGAGACCCGAGCAGTTCTTC. The encoded protein is CASSASGRPEQFF. The genes are TRBV10-1 and TRBJ2-1, with 8 bases lining up with TRBD2. In germline, CDR1 is WNHNN, CDR2 SYGVQD (reference sequence). The CDR3 consists of 13 residues. J lost 10 bases, V lost 4 bases, and 6 bases had no gene match.